The 15 T cell receptor beta chains reported below all come from one sample, sequenced in a study of cytomegalovirus exposure and HLA in healthy donors. The PCR was carried out with 60 Vbeta primers and 13 Jbeta primers. Libraries were prepared by immunoSEQ multiplex PCR; TCRdb keeps only in-frame clonotypes and omits some of them. The sample has 120,000 to 150,000 clones; over 60% are singletons. Sequenced: PBMCs. Every receptor here comes from a woman aged 25 to 39 in good health and CMV-seronegative.

The rearrangement joins TRBV5-5 to TRBJ2-7, with D possibly being TRBD1 (5 bases). Trimming took off 4 bases at V and 0 bases at J, with 14 bases between the two ends. Germline V gene data show CDR1 as SGHKS and CDR2 as YYEKEE (reference sequence). CDR3 length equals 15 residues. CDR3 residues: CASSPEWGSSYEQYF. As DNA, the CDR3 is TGTGCCAGCAGCCCCGAATGGGGCTCCTCCTACGAGCAGTACTTC.

As concerns this clone: At one boundary the junction diverges from the germline segment, which might be a read error. V gene TRBV7-3 combines with J gene TRBJ1-5; TRBD1 is a possible D gene (5 bases). The CDR3 consists of 13 residues. Germline CDR1 SGHTA, CDR2 FQGTGA. The CDR3 region is CASSLTGGQPQHF. In DNA, the CDR3 is TGTGCCAGCAGCCTAACGGGGGGTCAGCCCCAGCATTTT.

V is TRBV28 and J is TRBJ1-1; 8 positions match TRBD1. Germline assignment: CDR1 MDHEN and CDR2 SYDVKM. The CDR3 consists of 14 residues. The J segment lost 1 base and the V segment lost 2 bases, leaving 0 bases of the junction unmatched. In DNA, the CDR3 is TGTGCCAGCAGTTTAGACAGGGGGAACACTGAAGCTTTCTTT. Protein sequence: CASSLDRGNTEAFF.

V usage is TRBV19 and J usage is TRBJ2-6; TRBD1 matches at 8 bases. Per germline, CDR1 LNHDA and CDR2 SQIVND (reference sequence). The ends lost 5 bases at V and 0 bases at J; junction bases unmatched: 15. This CDR3 comprises 20 residues. The CDR3 DNA is TGTGCCAGTAGTCCCTTCTTACGACAGGGGAAGGACTCTGGGGCCAACGTCCTGACTTTC. Protein product: CASSPFLRQGKDSGANVLTF.

The rearrangement joins TRBV7-9 to TRBJ1-2; D is unclear. This CDR3 has 13 residues. Germline values: CDR1 SEHNR, CDR2 FQNEAQ (reference sequence). Trimming removed 4 bases at V and 5 bases at J, with 11 bases between. The CDR3: CASSSSDGYGYTF. CDR3 bases: TGTGCCAGCAGCTCCAGCGACGGGTATGGCTACACCTTC.

This clone was counted a few times. The rearrangement links TRBV7-3 to TRBJ1-1; 8 nucleotides line up with TRBD1. This CDR3 has 14 residues. The germline V gene encodes CDR1 SGHTA and CDR2 FQGTGA. V shed 6 bases, J shed 2 bases, and the junction held 5 bases outside the gene matches. CDR3: CASSQGAGNTEAFF. DNA for the CDR3: TGTGCCAGCAGTCAGGGGGCGGGTAACACTGAAGCTTTCTTT. Full variable domain (missing parts from reference TRBV7-3 and TRBJ1-1): GAGVSQTPSNKVTEKGKYVELRCDPISGHTALYWYRQSLGQGPEFLIYFQGTGAADDSGLPNDRFFAVRPEGSVSTLKIQRTERGDSAVYLCASSQGAGNTEAFFGQGTRLTVV.

The chain has TRBV9 and TRBJ2-7; 7 bases fit TRBD1. Germline trimming cut 0 bases from V and 2 bases from J; bases unmatched to any gene: 8. This CDR3 spans 16 amino acids. Germline CDR1 is SGDLS and CDR2 is YYNGEE. CDR3 sequence (DNA): TGTGCCAGCAGCGTAGCAGCCCTGGGGACAGCCTACGAGCAGTACTTC. Translation: CASSVAALGTAYEQYF.

The chain uses TRBV7-8 and TRBJ2-7; 8 nucleotides agree with TRBD1. V trimming: 3 bases; J trimming: 6 bases; junction bases outside the gene matches: 10. The germline V gene encodes CDR1 SGHVS and CDR2 FQNEAQ. The CDR3 is 15 residues long. The CDR3, as DNA: TGTGCCAGCAGCTTCCCCGGGACAGGCGATGGCGAGCAGTACTTC. Translated: CASSFPGTGDGEQYF.

The genes are TRBV29-1 and TRBJ1-2, with 9 nucleotides matching TRBD1. V trimming: 5 bases; J trimming: 2 bases; junction bases outside the gene matches: 15. This CDR3 has 17 residues. Germline V CDR1 and CDR2: SQVTM, ANQGSEA. This CDR3 reads CSVHLRPGQGTNYGYTF. The DNA of the CDR3 is TGCAGCGTTCACCTCCGCCCCGGACAGGGGACAAACTATGGCTACACCTTC.

The V and J genes are TRBV2 and TRBJ1-2; a weak D match, TRBD1 (5 bases). Germline V CDR1 and CDR2: SNHLY, FYNNEI. The CDR3 has 14 amino acids. Trimming removed 1 base at V and 5 bases at J, with 11 bases between. The CDR3 loop reads CASSEEGQGYGYTF. The CDR3 nucleotides read TGTGCCAGCAGTGAAGAGGGCCAGGGATATGGCTACACCTTC.

V and J are TRBV5-1 and TRBJ2-7, with 8 bases aligning to TRBD1. Germline-derived CDR1 and CDR2 are SGHRS and YFSETQ. CDR3 length: 15 amino acids. Losses at the gene ends were 4 bases for V and 6 bases for J; bases not matched to a gene: 12. The CDR3 reads CASSNGQGAFVEQYF. CDR3 nucleotide sequence: TGCGCCAGCAGCAACGGACAGGGCGCGTTCGTCGAGCAGTACTTC.

V and J are TRBV30 and TRBJ1-1; 8 positions match TRBD1. J was trimmed by 1 base and V by 6 bases; bases with no gene match: 4. Germline CDR1 GTSNPN, CDR2 SVGIG (reference sequence). This CDR3 is built from 13 residues. The chain's CDR3 is CACTGTGNTEAFF. CDR3 bases: TGTGCCTGTACCGGGACAGGGAACACTGAAGCTTTCTTT.

The chain has TRBV19 and TRBJ1-2, with 7 bases aligning to TRBD1. The germline V gene has CDR1 LNHDA and CDR2 SQIVND (reference sequence). The CDR3 has 20 amino acids. Trimming cost V 3 bases and J 0 bases; bases outside gene matches: 19. CDR3 in DNA: TGTGCCAGTAGTATCGACCGTTGGGACAGCAAAACTCCCACTAACTATGGCTACACCTTC. Its translation: CASSIDRWDSKTPTNYGYTF. Full variable domain (rest looked up from reference TRBV19 and TRBJ1-2): DGGITQSPKYLFRKEGQNVTLSCEQNLNHDAMYWYRQDPGQGLRLIYYSQIVNDFQKGDIAEGYSVSREKKESFPLTVTSAQKNPTAFYLCASSIDRWDSKTPTNYGYTFGSGTRLTVV.

V usage is TRBV12-2 and J usage is TRBJ2-1; the DNA was not used to check the table's D call, TRBD2. TRBV12-2 is recorded as a pseudogene. CDR3 length: 18 residues. CDR3 residues: CASRCGLAGPNVGNEQFF. The CDR3 DNA sequence: TGTGCAAGTCGCTGTGGACTAGCGGGCCCGAATGTCGGCAATGAGCAGTTCTTC.

The chain uses TRBV27 and TRBJ1-1, with D perhaps matching TRBD1 (6 bases). The CDR3 has 13 residues. Trimming removed 5 bases at V and 7 bases at J, with 14 bases between. CDR1 and CDR2 from the germline V gene are MNHEY and SMNVEV (reference sequence). The CDR3 DNA reads as TGTGCCAGCAGTGCCCTCTCCAGGGGTGAAGCTTTCTTT. Residues: CASSALSRGEAFF.